Listed below are T cell receptor beta chains from one sample, sequenced in a study of cytomegalovirus exposure and HLA in healthy donors. Sequencing was performed with immunoSEQ multiplex PCR; in TCRdb, only in-frame clones are kept and a portion is missing. In the table there are about 120,000 clones, approximately 80% of which are singletons. The source material was PBMCs. These receptors came from a male donor in good health and CMV-seropositive. Each CDR3 is given with its conserved first and last residue. The order of the fields is D gene, J gene, CDR3 length, V gene, clone size, CDR3 protein, CDR3 DNA. A D gene is named only where the DNA matches it firmly. A clone size is listed for some rows: how often the clone was seen (once, few, many), or a class if it is expanded.

D: NA; J: TRBJ2-7; length: 14; V: TRBV4-2; size: NA; CDR3: CASSHVQSPYEQYF; DNA: TGTGCCAGCAGCCACGTCCAGTCTCCCTACGAGCAGTACTTC
D: TRBD1; J: TRBJ2-2; length: 14; V: TRBV19; size: NA; CDR3: CAGRVDREAGELFF; DNA: TGTGCCGGTAGAGTGGACAGGGAGGCCGGGGAGCTGTTTTTT
D: TRBD1; J: TRBJ1-5; length: 15; V: TRBV6-5; size: few; CDR3: CASSRQGAVGQPQHF; DNA: TGTGCCAGCAGCCGACAGGGGGCGGTAGGGCAGCCCCAGCATTTT
D: TRBD2; J: TRBJ2-1; length: 13; V: TRBV18; size: NA; CDR3: CASSLAGGNEQFF; DNA: TGTGCCAGCTCATTAGCGGGGGGGAATGAGCAGTTCTTC
D: NA; J: TRBJ2-1; length: 13; V: TRBV5-4; size: few; CDR3: CASSLPEHNEQFF; DNA: TGTGCCAGCAGCTTACCAGAACACAATGAGCAGTTCTTC
D: TRBD1; J: TRBJ2-3; length: 15; V: TRBV27; size: NA; CDR3: CASSLFDRATDTQYF; DNA: TGTGCCAGCAGTTTATTTGACAGGGCCACAGATACGCAGTATTTT
D: TRBD1; J: TRBJ1-1; length: 14; V: TRBV28; size: few; CDR3: CASNENRGWTEAFF; DNA: TGTGCCAGCAACGAGAACAGGGGATGGACTGAAGCTTTCTTT
D: TRBD2; J: TRBJ2-1; length: 17; V: TRBV7-9; size: NA; CDR3: CASRSRPGTSRVREQFF; DNA: TGTGCCAGCAGATCCCGCCCCGGGACTAGCAGAGTCAGAGAGCAGTTCTTC
D: TRBD1; J: TRBJ1-6; length: 14; V: TRBV2; size: NA; CDR3: CASRVEQGDSPLHF; DNA: TGTGCCAGCAGGGTGGAACAGGGGGATTCACCCCTCCACTTT
D: TRBD2; J: TRBJ2-7; length: 15; V: TRBV18; size: few; CDR3: CASSPGTSRTYEQYF; DNA: TGTGCCAGCTCTCCCGGGACTAGCCGGACATACGAGCAGTACTTC
D: TRBD1; J: TRBJ1-1; length: 12; V: TRBV29-1; size: NA; CDR3: CSVRQGWTEAFF; DNA: TGCAGCGTTCGACAGGGGTGGACTGAAGCTTTCTTT
D: NA; J: TRBJ1-2; length: 15; V: TRBV7-9; size: NA; CDR3: CASSLERVHLYGYTF; DNA: TGTGCCAGCAGCTTAGAGAGGGTCCATCTCTACGGCTACACCTTC
D: NA; J: TRBJ1-6; length: 14; V: TRBV29-1; size: NA; CDR3: CSVGSLTEPSPLHF; DNA: TGCAGCGTTGGGAGCTTGACAGAGCCATCACCCCTCCACTTT
D: TRBD1; J: TRBJ2-7; length: 16; V: TRBV5-6; size: NA; CDR3: CASSLVRGQGTYEQYF; DNA: TGTGCCAGCAGCTTGGTCAGGGGACAGGGAACCTACGAGCAGTACTTC
D: TRBD1; J: TRBJ1-4; length: 15; V: TRBV5-5; size: NA; CDR3: CASSNPGQFNEKLFF; DNA: TGTGCCAGCAGCAATCCGGGACAGTTTAATGAAAAACTGTTTTTT
D: NA; J: TRBJ2-2; length: 16; V: TRBV6-1; size: NA; CDR3: CASSEAQGRGTGELFF; DNA: TGTGCCAGCAGTGAAGCGCAGGGGAGGGGTACCGGGGAGCTGTTTTTT
D: TRBD2; J: TRBJ2-3; length: 15; V: TRBV6-4; size: NA; CDR3: CARARIAGTTDTQYF; DNA: TGTGCCAGAGCCCGGATAGCGGGGACCACAGATACGCAGTATTTT
D: TRBD1; J: TRBJ1-2; length: 15; V: TRBV6-6; size: few; CDR3: CASSPGDRGIYGYTF; DNA: TGTGCCAGCAGCCCTGGGGACAGGGGAATCTATGGCTACACCTTC
D: TRBD1; J: TRBJ1-1; length: 14; V: TRBV7-2; size: once; CDR3: CASSAGQPATEAFF; DNA: TGTGCCAGCAGCGCGGGACAGCCGGCCACTGAAGCTTTCTTT
D: NA; J: TRBJ2-2; length: 12; V: TRBV2; size: NA; CDR3: CASSEYRGELFF; DNA: TGTGCCAGCAGTGAATACCGGGGGGAGCTGTTTTTT
D: TRBD1; J: TRBJ1-1; length: 16; V: TRBV2; size: NA; CDR3: CASSEAGDRVGTEAFF; DNA: TGTGCCAGCAGTGAAGCGGGGGACAGGGTAGGCACTGAAGCTTTCTTT
D: NA; J: TRBJ1-1; length: 13; V: TRBV11-2; size: NA; CDR3: CASSPDSGTEAFF; DNA: TGTGCCAGCAGCCCAGACAGTGGGACTGAAGCTTTCTTT
D: TRBD1; J: TRBJ2-7; length: 16; V: TRBV19; size: NA; CDR3: CASSPARDSVAYEQYF; DNA: TGTGCCAGTAGTCCGGCACGGGACAGCGTTGCCTACGAGCAGTACTTC
D: TRBD2; J: TRBJ2-5; length: 17; V: TRBV7-9; size: few; CDR3: CASSRRRRLAGEETQYF; DNA: TGTGCCAGCAGCAGACGGAGACGACTAGCGGGGGAAGAGACCCAGTACTTC
D: TRBD1; J: TRBJ2-7; length: 16; V: TRBV6-5; size: once; CDR3: CASSYSAGGSSYEQYF; DNA: TGTGCCAGCAGTTACTCTGCAGGGGGCTCCTCCTACGAGCAGTACTTC
D: TRBD1; J: TRBJ1-4; length: 15; V: TRBV6-1; size: few; CDR3: CASTILQGTNEKLFF; DNA: TGTGCCAGCACGATACTACAGGGGACTAATGAAAAACTGTTTTTT
D: TRBD1; J: TRBJ1-2; length: 15; V: TRBV6-5; size: once; CDR3: CASRQFGQGGGGYTF; DNA: TGTGCCAGCAGGCAATTCGGACAGGGTGGTGGTGGCTACACCTTC
D: NA; J: TRBJ2-1; length: 16; V: TRBV7-2; size: NA; CDR3: CASSLGSGHSYNEQFF; DNA: TGTGCCAGCAGCTTAGGAAGCGGCCACTCCTACAATGAGCAGTTCTTC
D: NA; J: TRBJ2-3; length: 13; V: TRBV2; size: NA; CDR3: CASRGVSTDTQYF; DNA: TGTGCCAGCAGAGGGGTAAGCACAGATACGCAGTATTTT
D: NA; J: TRBJ2-7; length: 13; V: TRBV9; size: NA; CDR3: CASSPPMSYEQYF; DNA: TGTGCCAGCAGCCCTCCAATGAGCTACGAGCAGTACTTC
D: NA; J: TRBJ2-7; length: 16; V: TRBV19; size: few; CDR3: CASSRFLGGRIDEQYF; DNA: TGTGCCAGTAGTCGTTTCCTAGGGGGACGTATCGACGAGCAGTACTTC
D: TRBD1; J: TRBJ1-6; length: 17; V: TRBV7-2; size: few; CDR3: CASSLYPGTVNNSPLHF; DNA: TGTGCCAGCAGCTTATACCCCGGGACAGTAAATAATTCACCCCTCCACTTT
D: NA; J: TRBJ2-2; length: 12; V: TRBV6-5; size: NA; CDR3: CASSRGTGELFF; DNA: TGTGCCAGCAGTCGGGGGACCGGGGAGCTGTTTTTT
D: NA; J: TRBJ1-1; length: 15; V: TRBV6-6; size: NA; CDR3: CASGSGVGLGTEAFF; DNA: TGTGCCAGCGGTTCAGGGGTGGGCTTGGGGACTGAAGCTTTCTTT